The entry below describes one TCR beta chain. This sample was taken from a study of blood T cell repertoires in COVID-19. Study-level background: The samples span acute and convalescent COVID-19 from the United States, Italy and Spain. The cDNA or gDNA used as material had been derived from T cells, B-cell-depleted T cells, or PBMCs.

Germline-derived CDR1 and CDR2 are MNHEY and SVGAGI. V lost 2 bases to trimming and J lost 6 bases, with 13 bases between them. CDR3 length: 14 amino acids. Per the study methods: How many nucleated cells were present was estimated from reference gene primer amplification. Sequencing used immunoSEQ multiplex PCR; TCRdb keeps in-frame clones, though not all of them. The DNA was the basis for D and trimming; V, J and clone size are from that table. The sample holds about 130,000 clones; about 80% are singletons and the top ten take around 9.8%. Sequences were obtained from peripheral blood. The gene calls are TRBV6-5 and TRBJ1-1; no firm D call. This TCR came from a man between 35 and 55 years old with active or convalescent COVID-19. For the CDR3, the DNA is TGTGCCAGCAGTTACGCCCGACAAGCCCCTGAAGCTTTCTTT. Amino acids: CASSYARQAPEAFF.